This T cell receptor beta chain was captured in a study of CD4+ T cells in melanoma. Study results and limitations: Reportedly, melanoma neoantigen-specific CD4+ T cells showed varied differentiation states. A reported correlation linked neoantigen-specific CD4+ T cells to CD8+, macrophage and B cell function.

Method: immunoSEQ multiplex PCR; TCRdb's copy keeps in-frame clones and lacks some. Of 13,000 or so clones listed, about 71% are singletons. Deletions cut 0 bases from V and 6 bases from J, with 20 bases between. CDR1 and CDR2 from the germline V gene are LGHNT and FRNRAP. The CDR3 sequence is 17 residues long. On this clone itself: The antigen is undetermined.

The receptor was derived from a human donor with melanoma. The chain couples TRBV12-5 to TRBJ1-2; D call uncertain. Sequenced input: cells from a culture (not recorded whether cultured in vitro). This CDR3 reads CASGLVGFGRRLDGYTF. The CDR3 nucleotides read TGTGCTAGTGGTTTGGTAGGTTTTGGGAGGCGACTGGATGGCTACACCTTC.